Following are 9 T cell receptor beta chains from one sample sequenced in a study of identical twins. TCRdb reprocessed the 5' RACE reads via MiXCR and lists one record per CDR3 protein. The table shows some 570,000 distinct CDR3 sequences, with 20% to 25% occurring only once. These records were also assigned to another study, of yellow fever vaccine responses in identical twins.

The sample consisted of CD4+ T cells sorted from blood. Source of these receptors: a woman younger than 30 in good health.

The chain recombines TRBV12-3 or TRBV12-4 with TRBJ2-5, with TRBD1 identical over 10 bases. This CDR3 comprises 15 residues. V lost 3 bases, J lost 5 bases, and 6 bases stayed unmatched. CDR3 amino acids: CASSFRDRGDETQYF. CDR3 nucleotide sequence: TGTGCCAGCAGTTTTCGGGACAGGGGAGACGAGACCCAGTACTTC.

This chain connects TRBV28 to TRBJ2-7; D is possibly TRBD2 (5 bases). The CDR3 is made up of 14 amino acids. The germline gives CDR1 MDHEN, CDR2 SYDVKM. Trimming cost V 6 bases and J 3 bases, with 15 bases left between them. The CDR3 bases are TGTGCCAGCAGACAGCCCGGGGAAAACTACGAGCAGTACTTC. It encodes CASRQPGENYEQYF.

The rearrangement uses TRBV20-1 and TRBJ2-3, with D possibly matching TRBD2 (6 bases). This CDR3 has 15 amino acids. Trimming stripped 3 bases from V and 9 bases from J, with 22 bases between. CDR1 DFQATT and CDR2 SNEGSKA come from the germline V gene (reference sequence). CDR3 DNA sequence: TGCAGTGCTAGGGCGACCGGGACTTCTTTAGGGACGCAGTATTTT. Amino acid sequence: CSARATGTSLGTQYF.

The rearrangement uses TRBV29-1 and TRBJ2-1; 7 bases agree with TRBD2. This CDR3 comprises 14 residues. Per germline, CDR1 SQVTM and CDR2 ANQGSEA. The ends lost 8 bases at V and 5 bases at J; junction bases unmatched: 12. The CDR3 here is CSTLSGIWDNEQFF. CDR3 nucleotides: TGCAGCACGTTGAGCGGGATTTGGGACAATGAGCAGTTCTTC.

This clonotype came up a few times. The V gene is TRBV7-6, the J gene TRBJ2-1, with D possibly TRBD2 on 6 matching bases. The CDR3 extends over 16 amino acids. V was pared by 5 bases and J by 6 bases, with 20 bases between. Germline loops: CDR1 SGHVS, CDR2 FNYEAQ. This CDR3 is CASSPTSFFFGNEQFF. CDR3 nucleotides: TGTGCCAGCAGCCCGACTAGTTTTTTTTTTGGCAATGAGCAGTTCTTC.

With regard to this clonotype: One end of the junction fails to match germline, which may point to a read error. V and J are TRBV12-3 or TRBV12-4 and TRBJ2-7; 12 bases agree with TRBD2. The CDR3 length is 15 residues. For the CDR3, the DNA is TGTGCCAGCAGTCTAGCGGGAGGGTCCCCCTACGAGCAGTACTTC. Its translation is CASSLAGGSPYEQYF.

This clonotype showed up just a few times. The chain links TRBV12-3 or TRBV12-4 to TRBJ1-5; D gene unclear. This CDR3 has 14 residues. Trimming pared 6 bases from V and 4 bases from J, leaving 13 bases between. CDR3: CASSLTKGNQPQHF. The CDR3 DNA reads as TGTGCCAGCAGCCTGACCAAAGGGAATCAGCCCCAGCATTTT.

This clonotype occurred a few times. The rearrangement uses TRBV2 and TRBJ2-5; 8 nucleotides match TRBD2. Per germline, CDR1 SNHLY and CDR2 FYNNEI. The CDR3 spans 14 residues. The V and J ends lost 6 bases and 6 bases, in that order; junction bases with no gene match: 9. The CDR3 reads CASSSRLAGQTQYF. Written as DNA, the CDR3 is TGTGCCAGCAGCTCTCGGCTAGCGGGCCAGACCCAGTACTTC.

This clonotype was recorded a few times. The rearrangement joins TRBV4-1 to TRBJ2-3; possibly TRBD1 for D (5 bases). Per germline, CDR1 MGHRA and CDR2 YSYEKL. The CDR3 length is 15 residues. With 1 base removed from V and 5 bases from J, the gap between germline ends came to 13 bases. The CDR3 spells CASSQGWQGRDTQYF. The CDR3 DNA reads as TGCGCCAGCAGCCAAGGATGGCAGGGTAGAGATACGCAGTATTTT.